Listed here are 28 T cell receptor beta chains from one sample, sequenced in a study of blood T cell repertoires in COVID-19. The assay was immunoSEQ multiplex PCR, and TCRdb's table has in-frame clones only and misses some. The sample yields approximately 90,000 clones, around 86% seen once. The sample was peripheral blood. These receptors were obtained from a man in his sixties with COVID-19, enrolled during active disease.

This clone has only one observation. The chain carries TRBV4-2 and TRBJ2-7, with a tentative D call TRBD2 (6 bases). Trimming cost V 0 bases and J 1 base, with 13 bases left between them. CDR3 length: 16 residues. Per germline, CDR1 LGHNA and CDR2 YNFKEQ. CDR3: CASSQDGGSTSYEQYF. For the CDR3, the DNA is TGTGCCAGCAGCCAAGATGGGGGGAGTACGTCCTACGAGCAGTACTTC.

V usage is TRBV18 and J usage is TRBJ2-7; TRBD1 might be the D (5 bases). Germline loops: CDR1 KGHSH, CDR2 LQKENI. Trimming removed 2 bases at V and 3 bases at J, with 8 bases between. The CDR3 has 13 amino acids. CDR3 DNA sequence: TGTGCCAGCTCACCAGGGGCGGTCTACGAGCAGTACTTC. Translating gives CASSPGAVYEQYF. Full variable domain (outside the CDR3, taken from reference TRBV18 and TRBJ2-7): NAGVMQNPRHLVRRRGQEARLRCSPMKGHSHVYWYRQLPEEGLKFMVYLQKENIIDESGMPKERFSAEFPKEGPSILRIQQVVRGDSAAYFCASSPGAVYEQYFGPGTRLTVT.

The chain is built from TRBV9 and TRBJ1-2; a weak D match, TRBD1 (6 bases). The CDR3 consists of 13 residues. V lost 4 bases, J lost 6 bases, and 13 bases lay in between. Germline CDR1 and CDR2: SGDLS and YYNGEE. CDR3 coding DNA: TGTGCCAGCAGCAAACAGGGAAATGATGGCTACACCTTC. Protein: CASSKQGNDGYTF.

The CDR3 is CASSMKGLARIYEQYF. For the CDR3, the DNA is TGTGCCAGTAGCATGAAAGGACTAGCGCGGATCTACGAGCAGTACTTC. V usage is TRBV19 and J usage is TRBJ2-7, with 9 bases aligning to TRBD2. V shed 6 bases, J shed 3 bases, and the junction held 12 bases outside the gene matches. CDR1 and CDR2 from the germline V gene are LNHDA and SQIVND (reference sequence). The CDR3 totals 16 residues.

The chain combines TRBV3-1 (or the pseudogene TRBV3-2) with TRBJ2-3, with 8 bases aligning to TRBD2. This CDR3 region has 14 residues. J lost 7 bases, V lost 4 bases, and 7 bases had no gene match. Per the germline V gene, CDR1 is LGHDT and CDR2 is YNNKEL (reference sequence). CDR3 sequence reads: CASSLGLARYTQYF. CDR3 nucleotide sequence: TGTGCCAGCAGCCTCGGACTAGCCAGGTATACGCAGTATTTT.

V usage is TRBV9 and J usage is TRBJ2-2; TRBD2 agrees at 10 bases. The CDR3 sequence is 14 residues long. The germline gives CDR1 SGDLS, CDR2 YYNGEE. V gave up 5 bases and J gave up 3 bases; unmatched junction bases: 1. CDR3 sequence reads: CASRLAGDTGELFF. CDR3 in DNA: TGTGCCAGCAGGCTAGCGGGAGACACCGGGGAGCTGTTTTTT.

This clone appeared a few times. V is TRBV5-4 and J is TRBJ2-2, with 8 bases identical to TRBD2. From germline, CDR1 is SGHNT and CDR2 YYREEE (reference sequence). The CDR3 spans 15 residues. V lost 4 bases, J lost 3 bases, and 5 bases stayed unmatched. The CDR3 region has the DNA TGTGCCAGCAGCCGCGGGGGGAGGGACACCGGGGAGCTGTTTTTT. It encodes CASSRGGRDTGELFF.

This chain links TRBV6-2 or TRBV6-3 with TRBJ1-2; 8 bases agree with TRBD1. Trimming cost V 2 bases and J 6 bases; bases outside gene matches: 8. The CDR3 has 15 amino acids. Germline CDR1 and CDR2: MNHEY and SVGEGT. Here the CDR3 DNA reads TGTGCCAGCAGTTACCGGACAGGGTCTCTTGATGGCTACACCTTC. Protein product: CASSYRTGSLDGYTF.

The DNA of the CDR3 is TGTGCCAGCACCCTACAGGGTGCAACTAATGAAAAACTGTTTTTT. The encoded protein is CASTLQGATNEKLFF. The chain is built from TRBV13 and TRBJ1-4, with D tentatively TRBD1 (6 bases). Per the germline V gene, CDR1 is PRHDT and CDR2 is FYEKMQ (reference sequence). The V end lost 7 bases, the J end lost 0 bases, and 12 bases lay between the germline ends. The CDR3 contains 15 residues. The full variable domain, completed using reference TRBV13 and TRBJ1-4, is AAGVIQSPRHLIKEKRETATLKCYPIPRHDTVYWYQQGPGQDPQFLISFYEKMQSDKGSIPDRFSAQQFSDYHSELNMSSLELGDSALYFCASTLQGATNEKLFFGSGTQLSVL.

This clone was recorded once. The chain combines TRBV7-8 with TRBJ1-4; 8 bases are shared with TRBD1. Germline trimming cut 5 bases from V and 7 bases from J; bases unmatched to any gene: 6. Germline-derived CDR1 and CDR2 are SGHVS and FQNEAQ. This CDR3 spans 14 amino acids. The CDR3 sequence: CASSPGQGSEKLFF. The CDR3 nucleotides are TGTGCCAGCAGCCCCGGACAGGGAAGTGAAAAACTGTTTTTT.

The chain links TRBV7-6 to TRBJ2-1; 7 nucleotides match TRBD2. J gave up 5 bases and V 1 base, and 8 bases lay outside the gene matches. Germline lookup yields CDR1 SGHVS and CDR2 FNYEAQ. This CDR3 comprises 16 residues. CDR3 residues: CASSLEIRLADNEQFF. Written as DNA, the CDR3 is TGTGCCAGCAGCTTAGAAATCCGACTAGCAGACAATGAGCAGTTCTTC.

The chain couples TRBV11-3 to TRBJ2-1; 7 bases line up with TRBD2. Trimming removed 3 bases from V and 2 bases from J; junction bases left unmatched: 4. Per germline, CDR1 SGHNT and CDR2 YENEEA. CDR3 size: 15 residues. CDR3 amino acids: CASSLSGEAYNEQFF. The CDR3 DNA reads TGTGCCAGCAGCTTGAGCGGGGAGGCCTACAATGAGCAGTTCTTC. Full variable domain (missing parts from reference TRBV11-3 and TRBJ2-1): EAGVVQSPRYKIIEKKQPVAFWCNPISGHNTLYWYLQNLGQGPELLIRYENEEAVDDSQLPKDRFSAERLKGVDSTLKIQPAELGDSAVYLCASSLSGEAYNEQFFGPGTRLTVL.

This clone was seen only a few times. The chain combines TRBV19 with TRBJ1-5, with D tentatively TRBD1 (6 bases). The CDR3 covers 16 residues. V was trimmed by 4 bases and J by 6 bases, leaving 19 bases between them. Germline values: CDR1 LNHDA, CDR2 SQIVND (reference sequence). This CDR3 reads CASSKGGDGGGQPQHF. The DNA for the CDR3 is TGTGCCAGTAGTAAGGGAGGGGACGGAGGGGGTCAGCCCCAGCATTTT.

The rearrangement uses TRBV15 and TRBJ1-4; D may be TRBD1 (5 bases). The V gene lost 3 bases and the J gene lost 0 bases, with 11 bases spanning the gap. The CDR3 loop spans 16 amino acids. CDR1 LNHNV and CDR2 YYDKDF come from the germline V gene (reference sequence). The CDR3 reads CATSRGLTATNEKLFF. As DNA, the CDR3 is TGTGCCACCAGCAGGGGGTTGACAGCAACTAATGAAAAACTGTTTTTT.

The rearrangement joins TRBV29-1 to TRBJ1-2, with 7 bases identical to TRBD1. Germline CDR1 and CDR2: SQVTM and ANQGSEA. This CDR3 has 14 amino acids. Trimming took 2 bases from V and 4 from J; bases not matched to a gene: 7. The CDR3 loop reads CSVERRGLGYGYTF. The CDR3 coding sequence is TGCAGCGTTGAAAGGAGGGGGCTGGGCTATGGCTACACCTTC.

The chain uses TRBV5-4 and TRBJ2-1; 16 bases match TRBD2. Unmatched junction bases numbered 4, after V lost 3 bases and J lost 10 bases. Germline CDR1 and CDR2: SGHNT and YYREEE (reference sequence). The CDR3 is 15 residues long. CDR3 region: CASSSGTSGRGEQFF. CDR3 sequence (DNA): TGTGCCAGCAGCTCGGGGACTAGCGGGAGGGGGGAGCAGTTCTTC.

The CDR3 is CASSMSWGGNEKLFF. As DNA, the CDR3 is TGTGCCAGTAGTATGTCCTGGGGAGGTAATGAAAAACTGTTTTTT. The chain links TRBV19 to TRBJ1-4; D call uncertain. CDR1 is LNHDA, CDR2 SQIVND, per germline (reference sequence). V was pared by 3 bases and J by 4 bases, with 12 bases between. The CDR3 runs 15 residues. Using reference TRBV19 and TRBJ1-4 for the parts outside the CDR3, the full variable domain is DGGITQSPKYLFRKEGQNVTLSCEQNLNHDAMYWYRQDPGQGLRLIYYSQIVNDFQKGDIAEGYSVSREKKESFPLTVTSAQKNPTAFYLCASSMSWGGNEKLFFGSGTQLSVL.

The chain couples TRBV11-3 to TRBJ1-3; 7 bases match TRBD1. CDR1 and CDR2 (germline): SGHNT, YENEEA. The CDR3 sequence is 18 residues long. V trimming: 1 base; J trimming: 0 bases; junction bases outside the gene matches: 9. The CDR3 loop is CASSLVWDSASSGNTIYF. The CDR3 DNA follows: TGTGCCAGCAGCTTAGTTTGGGACAGCGCCAGCTCTGGAAACACCATATATTTT. Using reference TRBV11-3 and TRBJ1-3 for the parts outside the CDR3, the full variable domain is EAGVVQSPRYKIIEKKQPVAFWCNPISGHNTLYWYLQNLGQGPELLIRYENEEAVDDSQLPKDRFSAERLKGVDSTLKIQPAELGDSAVYLCASSLVWDSASSGNTIYFGEGSWLTVV.

The chain uses TRBV28 and TRBJ2-7, with TRBD2 identical over 8 bases. The CDR3 spans 15 residues. V was pared by 6 bases and J by 0 bases, with 7 bases of the junction left unmatched. Germline CDR1 reads MDHEN; CDR2 reads SYDVKM. CDR3 nucleotide sequence: TGTGCCAGCAGGTCGGGAGGGTTAAGCTCCTACGAGCAGTACTTC. Encoded protein: CASRSGGLSSYEQYF.

This clone was seen just once. V is TRBV6-2 or TRBV6-3 and J is TRBJ2-3; 9 nucleotides match TRBD2. This CDR3 has 15 amino acids. Germline CDR1 and CDR2: MNHEY and SVGEGT. The trim removed 4 bases at V and 1 base at J, leaving 3 bases unmatched. CDR3 protein: CASSSLAGGTDTQYF. In DNA form, the CDR3 reads TGTGCCAGCAGTTCCTTAGCGGGGGGCACAGATACGCAGTATTTT.

The chain couples TRBV5-4 to TRBJ1-1, with 8 bases fitting TRBD1. The CDR3 loop spans 13 amino acids. The ends lost 2 bases at V and 12 bases at J; junction bases unmatched: 9. CDR1 and CDR2 (germline): SGHNT, YYREEE (reference sequence). The CDR3, as DNA: TGTGCCAGCAGCTTAGATTCGGACAGGGATACTTTCTTT. It is translated as CASSLDSDRDTFF.

The CDR3 protein is CASSPPAGGFEQYF. In nucleotides, the CDR3 is TGTGCCAGCTCACCACCGGCAGGGGGCTTCGAGCAGTACTTC. The V and J genes are TRBV18 and TRBJ2-7; TRBD1 agrees at 8 bases. J was trimmed by 6 bases and V by 0 bases; bases with no gene match: 4. This CDR3 is 14 amino acids long. The germline V gene encodes CDR1 KGHSH and CDR2 LQKENI.

The chain carries TRBV3-1 (or the pseudogene TRBV3-2) and TRBJ1-1, with TRBD1 matching over 8 bases. Trimming removed 2 bases from V and 11 bases from J; junction bases left unmatched: 13. The CDR3 contains 15 residues. Germline CDR1 is LGHDT and CDR2 is YNNKEL (reference sequence). As DNA, the CDR3 is TGTGCCAGCAGCCAAATTATCCAGGGGGCCAGGGGGGCTTTCTTT. This encodes CASSQIIQGARGAFF.

The chain is built from TRBV5-1 and TRBJ1-5, with TRBD1 matching over 7 bases. V lost 1 base, J lost 1 base, and 5 bases stayed unmatched. The germline CDR1 and CDR2 sequences are SGHRS and YFSETQ. The CDR3 is 16 amino acids. CDR3 amino acids: CASSLRQGESNQPQHF. DNA for the CDR3: TGCGCCAGCAGCTTGAGGCAGGGGGAGAGCAATCAGCCCCAGCATTTT.

This clone was detected a few times. The J gene is TRBJ2-1, the V gene TRBV18; tentatively, D is TRBD1 (6 bases). The V gene lost 1 base and the J gene lost 5 bases, with 9 bases spanning the gap. The CDR3 contains 14 residues. Germline loops: CDR1 KGHSH, CDR2 LQKENI. CDR3 bases: TGTGCCAGCTCACCACTGTACAGGGACAATGAGCAGTTCTTC. This encodes CASSPLYRDNEQFF.

This chain connects TRBV15 to TRBJ1-5, with D uncertain. Deletions cut 5 bases from V and 4 bases from J, with 12 bases between. CDR3 length: 14 residues. Germline assignment: CDR1 LNHNV and CDR2 YYDKDF (reference sequence). The CDR3 nucleotides are TGTGCCACCAGCGGGAGACGGTCAAATCAGCCCCAGCATTTT. Amino acid sequence: CATSGRRSNQPQHF.

The genes are TRBV5-1 and TRBJ2-2, with 11 positions matching TRBD2. The CDR3 extends over 16 amino acids. Germline-derived CDR1 and CDR2 are SGHRS and YFSETQ. The junction had 4 bases not matched to a gene; V was cut back by 0 bases and J by 6 bases. The DNA for the CDR3 is TGCGCCAGCAGCTTGGCTAGCGGGAGGAGGTCCGGGGAGCTGTTTTTT. As protein: CASSLASGRRSGELFF.

The rearrangement links TRBV10-1 to TRBJ2-1; perhaps TRBD2 as D (5 bases). The CDR3 runs to 14 residues. From germline, CDR1 is WNHNN and CDR2 SYGVQD (reference sequence). The V gene lost 0 bases and the J gene lost 7 bases, with 10 bases spanning the gap. The CDR3 nucleotides are TGCGCCAGCAGTGAGTCCCTGACGGGGAATGAGCAGTTCTTC. This translates into CASSESLTGNEQFF.